Reported below is one T cell receptor (beta chain). In this sample, this clonotype turned up many times. This clone's antigen is unknown. Base quality data are lacking; no much larger clone is found one base away. The source of the sample is a study of T cell repertoires in cytomegalovirus infection (dated by TCRdb to between 2017 and 2020). Study-level background: The HLA type of each donor mattered for the analysis, because public TCR beta signatures pointed to carriage of CMV infection along with the matching HLA type.

CDR1 SGHTA and CDR2 FQGNSA were looked up in the germline V gene. Trimming removed 5 bases from V and 6 bases from J, leaving 10 bases between the germline ends. The CDR3 covers 13 residues, taking in both the cysteine and the phenylalanine. Only the CDR3 region is kept as DNA, spanning 39 bases read in frame from base 1. Sequencing was carried out with an Illumina HiSeq 1500. The public sequencing data were trimmed at Q25 with fastp and processed into clonotypes with MiXCR by TCRdb, which kept only in-frame beta chains. Here each entry gathers all rows of one CDR3 protein and keeps the most common genes and DNA. In all, the sample holds some 300,000 distinct CDR3 sequences, and roughly a sixth of those were seen once. The leading ten clones occupy around 13% of the sample. Study-wide conclusions, independent of this receptor: In both this cohort and an independent cohort of a few hundred donors, the cumulative frequency of public TCR beta family members distinguished carriers of CMV infection plus the relevant HLA type. In the ex vivo response, HLA-C-restricted CMV-specific TCR beta clonotypes were dominant, and in two of eight donors the single most frequent clonotype came from this HLA-C-restricted group.

Recombination linked TRBV7-2 to TRBJ1-4, with the D gene uncertain. The sample consisted of PBMCs. The TCR was taken from a human donor in good health (CMV status not recorded). Some clones in this sample may be carry-over from other donors' samples. CDR3 region: CASSTTPDEKLFF. The DNA sequence is TGTGCCAGCAGCACCACTCCTGATGAAAAACTGTTTTTT.